These 20 T cell receptor beta chains were sequenced from one sample in a study of T cells expressing NK-cell markers. After re-calling the 5' RACE reads, TCRdb lists one entry per CDR3 protein, DNA absent. Reported are about 160,000 distinct CDR3 sequences; the ten largest clones contain around a sixth. The sequenced sample consisted of blood T cells: a sorted CD56 or NKG2C T cell subset, CD4+ or CD8+ T cells, or bulk PBMC T cells (not recorded which). These receptors all come from a woman aged 18-69 years in good health.

The V call is TRBV7-2, the J call TRBJ2-7; TCRdb names TRBD1, which stays unverified in the absence of DNA. CDR3 length: 15 residues. The germline CDR1 and CDR2 sequences are SGHTA and FQGNSA. CDR3 in amino acids: CASSFSRATTYEQYF. The full variable domain, in which reference TRBV7-2 and TRBJ2-7 provide the parts outside the CDR3, is GAGVSQSPSNKVTEKGKDVELRCDPISGHTALYWYRQSLGQGLEFLIYFQGNSAPDKSGLPSDRFSAERTGGSVSTLTIQRTQQEDSAVYLCASSFSRATTYEQYFGPGTRLTVT.

This chain links TRBV12-3 or TRBV12-4 with TRBJ2-7; TCRdb returns TRBD1, unconfirmable since there is no DNA. This CDR3 contains 17 residues. The CDR3 loop reads CASSLRLTGGAYLGQYF.

The V gene is TRBV10-3, the J gene TRBJ1-4; TCRdb selects TRBD1, and the lack of DNA leaves this call unchecked. The CDR3 covers 15 residues. Looked up from germline, CDR1 is ENHRY and CDR2 is SYGVKD. Here the CDR3 reads CAISESGSGAEKLFF.

The CDR3 spells CASSEALASTEAFF. The chain uses TRBV2 and TRBJ1-1. The CDR3 totals 14 residues. Germline lookup yields CDR1 SNHLY and CDR2 FYNNEI.

The chain employs TRBV20-1 and TRBJ2-1. CDR1 is DFQATT and CDR2 is SNEGSKA in the germline V gene (reference sequence). The CDR3 totals 14 residues. The CDR3 region is CSARGRLAINEQFF.

V is TRBV10-3 and J is TRBJ2-5; TCRdb indicates TRBD1, and absent DNA this call remains unverified. This CDR3 comprises 14 residues. Germline V gene sequence: CDR1 ENHRY, CDR2 SYGVKD. The CDR3 loop reads CAISESGGGGTQYF.

The chain links TRBV28 to TRBJ1-6; TCRdb's D call of TRBD1 is untestable without DNA. Germline V gene data show CDR1 as MDHEN and CDR2 as SYDVKM. This CDR3 comprises 15 residues. The CDR3 is CASRPNDRDTSPLHF.

The rearrangement uses TRBV20-1 and TRBJ2-5; with no DNA, the TCRdb D assignment of TRBD2 cannot be verified. From germline, CDR1 is DFQATT and CDR2 SNEGSKA (reference sequence). The CDR3 runs to 18 residues. CDR3 sequence reads: CSAPTPGLAPSWGETQYF.

The chain links TRBV20-1 to TRBJ2-3; the D gene TCRdb calls, TRBD1, cannot be checked with no DNA. The germline CDR1 and CDR2 sequences are DFQATT and SNEGSKA (reference sequence). The CDR3 is 16 amino acids. CDR3 sequence: CSAVPVLGWRTDTQYF.

The chain is built from TRBV4-1 and TRBJ1-1; TCRdb proposes TRBD1, but this gene call is untestable without DNA. This CDR3 comprises 18 residues. The germline V gene has CDR1 MGHRA and CDR2 YSYEKL. CDR3 in amino acids: CASSHGLRTGGPNTEAFF.

V gene TRBV11-2 combines with J gene TRBJ2-3; TCRdb's D call, TRBD2, is unchecked because there is no DNA. This CDR3 has 17 amino acids. Germline V CDR1 and CDR2: SGHAT, FQNNGV. The CDR3 here is CASSLGGWSGHTDTQYF.

The chain recombines TRBV12-3 or TRBV12-4 with TRBJ2-2. The CDR3 length is 12 residues. The CDR3 reads CASGVNTGELFF.

J is TRBJ2-3 and V is TRBV29-1. CDR1 and CDR2 from the germline V gene are SQVTM and ANQGSEA. The CDR3 extends over 14 amino acids. The CDR3: CSPRRATSTDTQYF.

The chain employs TRBV5-8 and TRBJ1-1; TCRdb indicates TRBD1, and absent DNA this call remains unverified. The CDR3 loop spans 15 amino acids. Germline V CDR1 and CDR2: SGHTS, YDEGEE. The CDR3 is CASIKLDRPNTEAFF.

The chain carries TRBV29-1 and TRBJ2-3; TCRdb's D gene call, TRBD1, goes unchecked for lack of DNA. Germline-derived CDR1 and CDR2 are SQVTM and ANQGSEA. The CDR3 has 14 residues. The chain's CDR3 is CSVLTGHSTDTQYF.

This rearrangement joins TRBV7-2 to TRBJ2-5; TCRdb indicates TRBD1, and absent DNA this call remains unverified. Germline-derived CDR1 and CDR2 are SGHTA and FQGNSA. The CDR3 runs to 15 residues. CDR3: CASSLHPGGQETQYF.

The rearrangement links TRBV6-1 to TRBJ2-2; as DNA is missing, the TRBD1 call by TCRdb cannot be tested. Germline V gene sequence: CDR1 MNHNS, CDR2 SASEGT. The CDR3 is made up of 16 amino acids. CDR3 loop: CASSGGNPLKGGELFF.

The rearrangement joins TRBV5-1 to TRBJ1-1; the TCRdb D gene call, TRBD1, has no DNA to confirm it. The CDR3 covers 15 residues. Germline values: CDR1 SGHRS, CDR2 YFSETQ. The CDR3 is CASSPAGTENTEAFF.

The rearrangement uses TRBV6-2 or TRBV6-3 and TRBJ2-3; the D gene TCRdb calls, TRBD2, cannot be checked with no DNA. Germline CDR1 reads MNHEY; CDR2 reads SVGEGT. The CDR3 spans 14 residues. CDR3 sequence reads: CASSYKRDTDTQYF.

This CDR3 reads CATSRGGSAEAFF. The chain carries TRBV2 and TRBJ1-1. The CDR3 is 13 residues long. CDR1 and CDR2 from the germline V gene are SNHLY and FYNNEI.